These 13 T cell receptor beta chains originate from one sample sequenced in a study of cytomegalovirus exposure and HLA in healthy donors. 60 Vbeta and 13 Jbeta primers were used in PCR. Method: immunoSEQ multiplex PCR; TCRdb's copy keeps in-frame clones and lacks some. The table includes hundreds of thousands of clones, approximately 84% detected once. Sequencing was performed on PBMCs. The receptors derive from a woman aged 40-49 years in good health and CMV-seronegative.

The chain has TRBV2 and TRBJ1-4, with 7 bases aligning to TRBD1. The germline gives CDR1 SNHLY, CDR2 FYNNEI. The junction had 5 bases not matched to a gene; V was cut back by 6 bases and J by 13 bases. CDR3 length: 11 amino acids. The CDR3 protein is CASSGDSGLFF. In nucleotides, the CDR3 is TGTGCCAGCAGCGGGGACAGCGGACTGTTTTTT.

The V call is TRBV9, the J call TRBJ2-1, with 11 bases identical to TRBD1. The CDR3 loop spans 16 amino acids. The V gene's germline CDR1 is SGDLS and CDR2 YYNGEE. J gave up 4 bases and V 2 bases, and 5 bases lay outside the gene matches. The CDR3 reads CASSVLGQGGYNEQFF. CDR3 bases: TGTGCCAGCAGCGTCCTGGGACAGGGGGGTTACAATGAGCAGTTCTTC.

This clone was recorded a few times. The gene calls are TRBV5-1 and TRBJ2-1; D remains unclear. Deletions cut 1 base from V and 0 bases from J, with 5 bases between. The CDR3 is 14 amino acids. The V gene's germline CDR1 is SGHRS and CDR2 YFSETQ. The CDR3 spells CASSLMSSYNEQFF. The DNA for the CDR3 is TGCGCCAGCAGCTTGATGAGCTCCTACAATGAGCAGTTCTTC.

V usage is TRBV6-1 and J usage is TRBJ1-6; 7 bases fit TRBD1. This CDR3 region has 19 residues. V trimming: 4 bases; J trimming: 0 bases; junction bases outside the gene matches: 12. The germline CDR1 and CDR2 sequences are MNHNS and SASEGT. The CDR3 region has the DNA TGTGCCAGCAGTGCAAAAGGGGGCCCAGGTTTCTCCTATAATTCACCCCTCCACTTT. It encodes CASSAKGGPGFSYNSPLHF.

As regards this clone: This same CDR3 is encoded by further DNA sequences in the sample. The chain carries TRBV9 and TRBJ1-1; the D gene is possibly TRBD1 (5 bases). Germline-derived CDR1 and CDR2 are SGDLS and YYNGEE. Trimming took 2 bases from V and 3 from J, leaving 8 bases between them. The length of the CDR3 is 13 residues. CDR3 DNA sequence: TGTGCCAGCAGCGTGGGGGGAGACACTGAAGCTTTCTTT. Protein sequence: CASSVGGDTEAFF.

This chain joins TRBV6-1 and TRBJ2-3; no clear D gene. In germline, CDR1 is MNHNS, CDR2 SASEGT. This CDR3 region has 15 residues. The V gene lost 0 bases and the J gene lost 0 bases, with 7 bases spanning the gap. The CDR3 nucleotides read TGTGCCAGCAGTGAAGCTGCGATCAGCACAGATACGCAGTATTTT. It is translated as CASSEAAISTDTQYF.

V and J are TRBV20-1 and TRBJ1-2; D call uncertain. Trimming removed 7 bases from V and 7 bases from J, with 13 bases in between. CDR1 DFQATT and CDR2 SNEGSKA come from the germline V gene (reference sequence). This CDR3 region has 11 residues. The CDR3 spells CSGRLGSGYTF. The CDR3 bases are TGCAGTGGGAGGCTCGGGAGTGGCTACACCTTC.

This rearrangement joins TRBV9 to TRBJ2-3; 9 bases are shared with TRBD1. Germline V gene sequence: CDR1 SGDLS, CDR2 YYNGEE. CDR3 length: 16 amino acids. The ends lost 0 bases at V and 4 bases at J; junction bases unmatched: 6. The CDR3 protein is CASSVADRGIADTQYF. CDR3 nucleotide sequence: TGTGCCAGCAGCGTAGCTGACAGGGGGATCGCAGATACGCAGTATTTT.

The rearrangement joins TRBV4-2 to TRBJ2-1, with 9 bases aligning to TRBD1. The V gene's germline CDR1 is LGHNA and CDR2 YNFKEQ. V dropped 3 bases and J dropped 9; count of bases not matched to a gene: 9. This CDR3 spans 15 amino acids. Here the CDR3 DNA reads TGTGCCAGCAGCCAGTCCGGGACAGGGCTTTTTGAGCAGTTCTTC. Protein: CASSQSGTGLFEQFF.

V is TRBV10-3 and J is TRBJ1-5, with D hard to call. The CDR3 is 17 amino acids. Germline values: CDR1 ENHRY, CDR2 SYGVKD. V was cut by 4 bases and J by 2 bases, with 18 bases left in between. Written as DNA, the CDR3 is TGTGCCATCAGTGGGTCGGGCCCCGACGTACGCAATCAGCCCCAGCATTTT. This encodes CAISGSGPDVRNQPQHF.

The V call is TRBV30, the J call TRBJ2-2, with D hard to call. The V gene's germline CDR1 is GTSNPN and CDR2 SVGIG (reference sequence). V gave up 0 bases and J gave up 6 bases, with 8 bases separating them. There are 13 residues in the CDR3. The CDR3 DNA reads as TGTGCCTGGAGTGTCCTAAGCTCCGGGGAGCTGTTTTTT. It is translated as CAWSVLSSGELFF.

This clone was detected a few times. The CDR3 nucleotides are TGTGCCAGCAGCAACAGGGGGCCGAATGAAAAACTGTTTTTT. Translating it yields CASSNRGPNEKLFF. The rearrangement links TRBV2 to TRBJ1-4; 9 bases are a match to TRBD1. The J segment lost 5 bases and the V segment lost 6 bases, leaving 4 bases of the junction unmatched. Per the germline V gene, CDR1 is SNHLY and CDR2 is FYNNEI. The CDR3 is 14 amino acids. Drawing the rest from reference TRBV2 and TRBJ1-4, the complete variable domain is EPEVTQTPSHQVTQMGQEVILRCVPISNHLYFYWYRQILGQKVEFLVSFYNNEISEKSEIFDDQFSVERPDGSNFTLKIRSTKLEDSAMYFCASSNRGPNEKLFFGSGTQLSVL.

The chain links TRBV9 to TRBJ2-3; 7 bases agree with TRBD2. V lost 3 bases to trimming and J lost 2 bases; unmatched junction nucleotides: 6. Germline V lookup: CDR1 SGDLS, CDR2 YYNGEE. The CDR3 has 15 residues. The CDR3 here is CASSGHGGDTDTQYF. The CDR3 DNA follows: TGTGCCAGCAGCGGTCATGGGGGGGACACAGATACGCAGTATTTT.